This entry lists 23 T cell receptor beta chains sequenced from one sample in a study of CD8+ T cells in alopecia areata. Once RNA had been extracted, it was reverse transcribed into cDNA to act as the sequencing template. Here immunoSEQ multiplex PCR was the method, and the copy in TCRdb shows in-frame clones only, minus some. The data contain 110,000 or so clones, roughly 66% of them seen just once; the ten biggest clones take up about 3%. Sample: CD4+ T cells sorted from blood. All receptors derive from a human donor in good health.

The chain carries TRBV5-1 and TRBJ1-1; D possibly corresponds to TRBD1 (6 bases). Per the germline V gene, CDR1 is SGHRS and CDR2 is YFSETQ. The CDR3 consists of 16 residues. V lost 1 base, J lost 0 bases, and 13 bases lay in between. Here the CDR3 reads CASSLTGPIMNTEAFF. CDR3 nucleotide sequence: TGCGCCAGCAGCTTGACAGGGCCGATAATGAACACTGAAGCTTTCTTT.

V usage is TRBV5-1 and J usage is TRBJ1-4, with 10 nucleotides matching TRBD1. V gave up 3 bases and J gave up 8 bases; unmatched junction bases: 10. Germline-derived CDR1 and CDR2 are SGHRS and YFSETQ. This CDR3 has 16 amino acids. CDR3 DNA sequence: TGCGCCAGCAGCTACGGGTCGACAGGGGGCTCGGAAAAACTGTTTTTT. Translated: CASSYGSTGGSEKLFF.

The chain joins TRBV7-6 to TRBJ1-2; possible D gene TRBD1, 6 bases. The V end was cut by 1 base, the J end by 8 bases, with 14 bases between. CDR1 and CDR2 from the germline V gene are SGHVS and FNYEAQ. CDR3 size: 14 residues. The CDR3 nucleotides read TGTGCCAGCAGCTTAGGCAAGGCAGGGGTCGGCTACACCTTC. The encoded protein is CASSLGKAGVGYTF.

The chain uses TRBV30 and TRBJ1-6; D remains ambiguous. The germline CDR1 and CDR2 sequences are GTSNPN and SVGIG (reference sequence). The CDR3 is 15 amino acids. V was pared by 1 base and J by 7 bases, with 14 bases between. The CDR3 loop reads CAWSAGLGSNSPLHF. The CDR3 DNA reads TGTGCCTGGAGTGCAGGACTTGGAAGCAATTCACCCCTCCACTTT. Based on the CDR3 plus reference TRBV30 and TRBJ1-6, the full variable domain is SQTIHQWPATLVQPVGSPLSLECTVEGTSNPNLYWYRQAAGRGLQLLFYSVGIGQISSEVPQNLSASRPQDRQFILSSKKLLLSDSGFYLCAWSAGLGSNSPLHFGNGTRLTVT.

The rearrangement links TRBV5-6 to TRBJ2-7; D unresolved. This CDR3 spans 11 amino acids. Per germline, CDR1 SGHDT and CDR2 YYEEEE. Trimming removed 0 bases at V and 7 bases at J, with 5 bases between. CDR3 nucleotide sequence: TGTGCCAGCAGCTTGGAGCAGGAGCAGTACTTC. It is translated as CASSLEQEQYF.

The V gene is TRBV14, the J gene TRBJ2-3; D remains ambiguous. The germline V gene has CDR1 SGHDN and CDR2 FVKESK. There are 11 residues in the CDR3. The germline V and J ends were trimmed by 1 base and 8 bases, with 4 bases remaining between them. The CDR3 here is CASSQGTTQYF. DNA of the CDR3: TGTGCCAGCAGCCAAGGGACTACGCAGTATTTT. The full variable domain, in which reference TRBV14 and TRBJ2-3 provide the parts outside the CDR3, is EAGVTQFPSHSVIEKGQTVTLRCDPISGHDNLYWYRRVMGKEIKFLLHFVKESKQDESGMPNNRFLAERTGGTYSTLKVQPAELEDSGVYFCASSQGTTQYFGPGTRLTVL.

This chain joins TRBV29-1 and TRBJ1-5, with no clear D. Per the germline V gene, CDR1 is SQVTM and CDR2 is ANQGSEA. The CDR3 spans 15 residues. Trimming pared 0 bases from V and 1 base from J, leaving 10 bases between. CDR3 sequence (DNA): TGCAGCGTTGAAGAGGGAGGACGCAGCAATCAGCCCCAGCATTTT. The encoded protein is CSVEEGGRSNQPQHF.

The rearrangement joins TRBV30 to TRBJ1-2; TRBD1 agrees at 11 bases. The CDR3 runs to 15 residues. Germline V gene lookup returns CDR1 GTSNPN and CDR2 SVGIG (reference sequence). Unmatched junction bases numbered 7, after V lost 3 bases and J lost 4 bases. Here the CDR3 DNA reads TGTGCCTGGAGCGAGCGGACAGGGGGCGGCTATGGCTACACCTTC. Translated: CAWSERTGGGYGYTF.

V is TRBV2 and J is TRBJ2-4; D is tentatively TRBD1 or TRBD2 (5 bases each). The germline V gene has CDR1 SNHLY and CDR2 FYNNEI. The CDR3 length is 15 residues. V lost 5 bases, J lost 5 bases, and 16 bases lay in between. DNA of the CDR3: TGTGCCAGCAGTCCTCGGGGCTGGGGCGAAAACATTCAGTACTTC. Its translation: CASSPRGWGENIQYF. Full variable domain (remainder filled in from reference TRBV2 and TRBJ2-4): EPEVTQTPSHQVTQMGQEVILRCVPISNHLYFYWYRQILGQKVEFLVSFYNNEISEKSEIFDDQFSVERPDGSNFTLKIRSTKLEDSAMYFCASSPRGWGENIQYFGAGTRLSVL.

The chain is built from TRBV29-1 and TRBJ2-5, with a weak D call TRBD2 (5 bases). Germline loops: CDR1 SQVTM, CDR2 ANQGSEA. V shed 5 bases and J shed 3 bases, with 13 bases lying between them. The CDR3 covers 13 residues. CDR3 nucleotides: TGCAGCGTTCGAGGGTTGGCCGAAGAGACCCAGTACTTC. Its translation is CSVRGLAEETQYF.

The chain combines TRBV5-1 with TRBJ2-3; no firm D call. Germline CDR1 SGHRS, CDR2 YFSETQ. The CDR3 contains 16 residues. V shed 3 bases and J shed 3 bases, with 17 bases lying between them. The CDR3 nucleotides are TGCGCCAGCAGCTCAGGATTAGACCCTGAGACAGATACGCAGTATTTT. Its translation: CASSSGLDPETDTQYF.

V gene TRBV5-1 combines with J gene TRBJ1-1, with 9 positions matching TRBD1. Germline CDR1 and CDR2: SGHRS and YFSETQ. The CDR3 length is 15 residues. V lost 1 base, J lost 1 base, and 2 bases stayed unmatched. CDR3: CASSLQGQGNTEAFF. In nucleotides, the CDR3 is TGCGCCAGCAGCTTGCAGGGACAGGGGAACACTGAAGCTTTCTTT.

This chain uses TRBV29-1 with TRBJ2-5, with D perhaps being TRBD1 or TRBD2 (6 bases each). Germline CDR1 is SQVTM and CDR2 is ANQGSEA. The CDR3 is made up of 12 amino acids. The V end was cut by 6 bases, the J end by 5 bases, with 13 bases between. The CDR3 coding sequence is TGCAGCGTGAAGGGGGGTCGGGAGACCCAGTACTTC. Its protein is CSVKGGRETQYF.

This chain uses TRBV30 with TRBJ2-1; possibly TRBD2 for D (7 bases). Trimming removed 7 bases from V and 7 bases from J, with 17 bases in between. Germline CDR1 is GTSNPN and CDR2 is SVGIG (reference sequence). The length of the CDR3 is 13 residues. CDR3 DNA: TGTGCCTTCTTTGGCGGGGGCACGAATGAGCAGTTCTTC. Its protein is CAFFGGGTNEQFF.

The V call is TRBV4-1, the J call TRBJ2-3; 14 nucleotides align to TRBD2. The germline V gene has CDR1 MGHRA and CDR2 YSYEKL. The CDR3 extends over 21 amino acids. V dropped 0 bases and J dropped 1; count of bases not matched to a gene: 12. Here the CDR3 reads CASSQDSFGLAGGRGTDTQYF. In DNA form, the CDR3 reads TGCGCCAGCAGCCAAGATTCGTTTGGACTAGCGGGGGGTCGGGGCACAGATACGCAGTATTTT.

V usage is TRBV5-1 and J usage is TRBJ2-5; 8 nucleotides agree with TRBD2. The CDR3 is made up of 13 amino acids. CDR1 and CDR2 from the germline V gene are SGHRS and YFSETQ. V trimming: 4 bases; J trimming: 2 bases; junction bases outside the gene matches: 1. The CDR3 reads CASSPGGQETQYF. DNA of the CDR3: TGCGCCAGCAGCCCGGGGGGGCAAGAGACCCAGTACTTC. The complete variable domain, with remaining parts taken from reference TRBV5-1 and TRBJ2-5, reads KAGVTQTPRYLIKTRGQQVTLSCSPISGHRSVSWYQQTPGQGLQFLFEYFSETQRNKGNFPGRFSGRQFSNSRSEMNVSTLELGDSALYLCASSPGGQETQYFGPGTRLLVL.

The chain employs TRBV13 and TRBJ2-1; TRBD2 matches at 13 bases. Germline lookup yields CDR1 PRHDT and CDR2 FYEKMQ (reference sequence). V dropped 4 bases and J dropped 12; count of bases not matched to a gene: 15. The CDR3 runs 17 residues. The CDR3 protein is CASSSRGLAGPSGRQFF. CDR3 sequence (DNA): TGTGCCAGCAGCTCCCGGGGACTAGCGGGGCCCTCGGGACGGCAGTTCTTC.

The chain employs TRBV27 and TRBJ2-4; D is ambiguous. Trimming pared 4 bases from V and 8 bases from J, leaving 6 bases between. The CDR3 spans 11 residues. The germline V gene encodes CDR1 MNHEY and CDR2 SMNVEV (reference sequence). Here the CDR3 reads CASSYNDIQYF. The CDR3 region has the DNA TGTGCCAGCAGTTACAATGACATTCAGTACTTC.

The chain recombines TRBV29-1 with TRBJ2-7; D is perhaps TRBD2 (6 bases). The V end was cut by 6 bases, the J end by 6 bases, with 18 bases between. This CDR3 comprises 13 residues. Germline V lookup: CDR1 SQVTM, CDR2 ANQGSEA. This CDR3 reads CSVHRGSGGEQYF. As DNA, the CDR3 is TGCAGCGTGCATCGGGGGTCTGGGGGCGAGCAGTACTTC.

This sequence joins TRBV5-1 and TRBJ2-2; a possible D gene is TRBD2 (5 bases). This CDR3 spans 14 amino acids. The germline V and J ends were trimmed by 6 bases and 4 bases, with 13 bases remaining between them. The germline gives CDR1 SGHRS, CDR2 YFSETQ. The CDR3 here is CASTPRRGTGELFF. For the CDR3, the DNA is TGCGCCAGCACACCCCGACGGGGCACCGGGGAGCTGTTTTTT.

The genes are TRBV11-2 and TRBJ1-1; TRBD1 matches 9 bases. The CDR3 sequence is 14 residues long. Germline-derived CDR1 and CDR2 are SGHAT and FQNNGV. V lost 4 bases and J lost 4; bases outside the gene matches: 4. CDR3 sequence reads: CASSSDRGGTEAFF. The CDR3 region has the DNA TGTGCCAGCAGCTCGGACAGGGGAGGCACTGAAGCTTTCTTT. The whole variable domain, remainder taken from reference TRBV11-2 and TRBJ1-1, is EAGVAQSPRYKIIEKRQSVAFWCNPISGHATLYWYQQILGQGPKLLIQFQNNGVVDDSQLPKDRFSAERLKGVDSTLKIQPAKLEDSAVYLCASSSDRGGTEAFFGQGTRLTVV.

V and J are TRBV30 and TRBJ1-2; 8 positions agree with TRBD1. Trimming at V came to 2 bases and at J to 4 bases, leaving 6 bases not matched to a gene. The CDR3 extends over 14 amino acids. Germline loops: CDR1 GTSNPN, CDR2 SVGIG (reference sequence). CDR3 sequence (DNA): TGTGCCTGGAGTTCAGGGGGCTCCGGCTATGGCTACACCTTC. It is translated as CAWSSGGSGYGYTF. Filled out from reference TRBV30 and TRBJ1-2, the complete variable domain reads SQTIHQWPATLVQPVGSPLSLECTVEGTSNPNLYWYRQAAGRGLQLLFYSVGIGQISSEVPQNLSASRPQDRQFILSSKKLLLSDSGFYLCAWSSGGSGYGYTFGSGTRLTVV.

The chain employs TRBV18 and TRBJ1-1, with D possibly TRBD1 on 5 matching bases. Germline values: CDR1 KGHSH, CDR2 LQKENI. Trimming cost V 5 bases and J 1 base, with 11 bases left between them. This CDR3 comprises 14 residues. The CDR3 DNA is TGTGCCAGCTCAGAGGGGAGCAGGAACACTGAAGCTTTCTTT. It specifies CASSEGSRNTEAFF.